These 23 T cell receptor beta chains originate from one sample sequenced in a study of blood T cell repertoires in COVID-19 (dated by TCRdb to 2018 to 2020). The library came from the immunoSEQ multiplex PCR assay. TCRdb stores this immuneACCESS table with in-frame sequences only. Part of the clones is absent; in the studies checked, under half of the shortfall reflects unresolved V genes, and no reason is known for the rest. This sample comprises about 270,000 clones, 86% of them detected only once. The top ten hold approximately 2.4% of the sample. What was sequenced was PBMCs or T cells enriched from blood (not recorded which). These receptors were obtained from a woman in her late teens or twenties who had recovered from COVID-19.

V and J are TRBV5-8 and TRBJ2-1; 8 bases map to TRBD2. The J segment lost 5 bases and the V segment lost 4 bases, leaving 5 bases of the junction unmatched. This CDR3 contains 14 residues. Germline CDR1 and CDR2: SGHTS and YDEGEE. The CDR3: CASSILLADNEQFF. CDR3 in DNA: TGTGCCAGCAGCATCCTACTAGCGGACAATGAGCAGTTCTTC. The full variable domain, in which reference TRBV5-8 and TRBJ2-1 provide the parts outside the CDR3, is EAGVTQSPTHLIKTRGQQATLRCSPISGHTSVYWYQQALGLGLQFLLWYDEGEERNRGNFPPRFSGRQFPNYSSELNVNALELEDSALYLCASSILLADNEQFFGPGTRLTVL.

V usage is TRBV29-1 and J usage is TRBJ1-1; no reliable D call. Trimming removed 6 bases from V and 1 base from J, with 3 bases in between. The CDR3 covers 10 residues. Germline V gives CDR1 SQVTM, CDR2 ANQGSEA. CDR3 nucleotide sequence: TGCAGCGTCTCGAACACTGAAGCTTTCTTT. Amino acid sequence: CSVSNTEAFF.

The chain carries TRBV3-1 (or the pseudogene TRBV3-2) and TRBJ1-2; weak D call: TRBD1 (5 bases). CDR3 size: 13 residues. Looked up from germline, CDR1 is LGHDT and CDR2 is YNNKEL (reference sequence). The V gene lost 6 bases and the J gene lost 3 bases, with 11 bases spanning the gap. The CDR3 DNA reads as TGTGCCAGCAGTCTTCGGGGGTACTATGGCTACACCTTC. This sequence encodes CASSLRGYYGYTF.

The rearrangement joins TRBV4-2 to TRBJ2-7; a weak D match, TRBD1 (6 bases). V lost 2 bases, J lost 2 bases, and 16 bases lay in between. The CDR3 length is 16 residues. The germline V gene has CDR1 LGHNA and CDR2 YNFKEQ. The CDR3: CASSQRHRETTYEQYF. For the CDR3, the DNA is TGTGCCAGCAGCCAACGCCACAGGGAGACGACCTACGAGCAGTACTTC.

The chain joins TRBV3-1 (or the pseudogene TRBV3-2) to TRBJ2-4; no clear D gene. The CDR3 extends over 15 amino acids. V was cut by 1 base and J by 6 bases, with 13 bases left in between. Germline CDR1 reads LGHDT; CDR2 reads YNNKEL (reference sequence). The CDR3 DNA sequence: TGTGCCAGCAGCCAAGGGGCAGGTTTCGTAAACATTCAGTACTTC. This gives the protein CASSQGAGFVNIQYF.

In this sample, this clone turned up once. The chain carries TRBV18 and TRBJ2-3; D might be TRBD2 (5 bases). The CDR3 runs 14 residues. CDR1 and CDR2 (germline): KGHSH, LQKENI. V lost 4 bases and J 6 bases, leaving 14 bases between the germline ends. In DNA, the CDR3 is TGTGCCAGCTCACTACTAGGGCAGAGCGATACGCAGTATTTT. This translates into CASSLLGQSDTQYF.

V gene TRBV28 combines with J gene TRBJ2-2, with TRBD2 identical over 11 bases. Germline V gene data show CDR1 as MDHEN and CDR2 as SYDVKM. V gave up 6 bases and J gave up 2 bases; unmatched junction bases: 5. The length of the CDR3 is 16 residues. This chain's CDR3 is CASSKGTSGNTGELFF. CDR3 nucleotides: TGTGCCAGCAGCAAGGGGACTAGCGGTAACACCGGGGAGCTGTTTTTT.

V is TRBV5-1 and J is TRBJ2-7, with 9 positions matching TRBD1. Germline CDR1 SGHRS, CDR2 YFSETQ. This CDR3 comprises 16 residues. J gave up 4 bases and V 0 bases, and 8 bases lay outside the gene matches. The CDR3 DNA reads TGCGCCAGCAGCTTGGTTGGGACAGGGAAAGGATACGAGCAGTACTTC. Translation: CASSLVGTGKGYEQYF.

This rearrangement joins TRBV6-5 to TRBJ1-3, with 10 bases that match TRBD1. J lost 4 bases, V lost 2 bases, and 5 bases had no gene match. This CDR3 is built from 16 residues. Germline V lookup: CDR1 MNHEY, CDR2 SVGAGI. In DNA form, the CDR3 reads TGTGCCAGCAGTTACCAAGGGACAGGGGTAGGAAACACCATATATTTT. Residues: CASSYQGTGVGNTIYF.

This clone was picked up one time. The CDR3 region has the DNA TGTGCTAGTGCCACGAGTGACAGGAATTGGATTTACGAGCAGTACTTC. Translated: CASATSDRNWIYEQYF. The chain employs TRBV12-5 and TRBJ2-7; D may be TRBD1 (6 bases). V was pared by 7 bases and J by 4 bases, with 23 bases between. Germline CDR1 and CDR2: LGHNT and FRNRAP. This CDR3 contains 16 residues.

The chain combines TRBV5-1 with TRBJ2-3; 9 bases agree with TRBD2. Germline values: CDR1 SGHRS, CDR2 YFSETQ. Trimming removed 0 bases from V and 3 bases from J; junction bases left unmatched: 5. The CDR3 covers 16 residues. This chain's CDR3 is CASSLGLAGFTDTQYF. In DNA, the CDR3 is TGCGCCAGCAGCTTGGGGCTAGCGGGGTTTACAGATACGCAGTATTTT.

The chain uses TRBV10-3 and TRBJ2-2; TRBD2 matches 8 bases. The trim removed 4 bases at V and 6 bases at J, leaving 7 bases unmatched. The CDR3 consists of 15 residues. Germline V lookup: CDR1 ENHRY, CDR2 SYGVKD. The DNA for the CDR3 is TGTGCCATCAGTGTCGTATTAGCGGGGCCCGGGGAGCTGTTTTTT. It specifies CAISVVLAGPGELFF.

The CDR3 loop is CASSDTGTKQETQYF. CDR3 in DNA: TGTGCCAGTAGTGACACAGGGACTAAACAAGAGACCCAGTACTTC. The chain carries TRBV19 and TRBJ2-5, with D possibly matching TRBD2 (7 bases). Germline-derived CDR1 and CDR2 are LNHDA and SQIVND (reference sequence). The CDR3 covers 15 residues. The ends were cut back, 5 bases at V and 2 bases at J, with 15 bases in the middle.

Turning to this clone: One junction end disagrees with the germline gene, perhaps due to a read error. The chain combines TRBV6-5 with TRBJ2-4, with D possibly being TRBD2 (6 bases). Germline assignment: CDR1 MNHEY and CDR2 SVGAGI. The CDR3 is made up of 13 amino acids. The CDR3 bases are TGTGCCAGCAGTTCCCCGGGGGTGGGGATTCCGCACTTC. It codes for CASSSPGVGIPHF.

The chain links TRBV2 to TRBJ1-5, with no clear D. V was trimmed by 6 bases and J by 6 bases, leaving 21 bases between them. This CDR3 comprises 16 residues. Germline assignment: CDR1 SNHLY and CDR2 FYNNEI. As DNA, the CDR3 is TGTGCCAGCAGCCCTAGGTGGGAATTTGGGAGTCAGCCCCAGCATTTT. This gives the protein CASSPRWEFGSQPQHF.

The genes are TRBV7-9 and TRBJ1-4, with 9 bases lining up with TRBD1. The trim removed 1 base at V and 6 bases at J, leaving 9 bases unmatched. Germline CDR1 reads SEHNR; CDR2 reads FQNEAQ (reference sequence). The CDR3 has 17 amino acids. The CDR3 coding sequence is TGTGCCAGCAGCTTAGGATGGCGGGGACAGGGTGATGAAAAACTGTTTTTT. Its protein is CASSLGWRGQGDEKLFF.

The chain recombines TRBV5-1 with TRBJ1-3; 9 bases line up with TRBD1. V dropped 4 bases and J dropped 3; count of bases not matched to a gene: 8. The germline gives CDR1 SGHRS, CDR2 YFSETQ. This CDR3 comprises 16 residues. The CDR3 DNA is TGCGCCAGCAGCCCTCCCTTGGACAGGGGTGGAAACACCATATATTTT. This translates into CASSPPLDRGGNTIYF.

The CDR3 loop is CASSPLGQGAYEQYF. In DNA, the CDR3 is TGTGCCAGCTCACCTTTAGGACAGGGGGCCTACGAGCAGTACTTC. The V and J genes are TRBV18 and TRBJ2-7; TRBD1 matches at 10 bases. This CDR3 spans 15 amino acids. With 3 bases clipped from V and 2 bases from J, the junction kept 4 bases outside the gene matches. In germline, CDR1 is KGHSH, CDR2 LQKENI. Filled out from reference TRBV18 and TRBJ2-7, the complete variable domain reads NAGVMQNPRHLVRRRGQEARLRCSPMKGHSHVYWYRQLPEEGLKFMVYLQKENIIDESGMPKERFSAEFPKEGPSILRIQQVVRGDSAAYFCASSPLGQGAYEQYFGPGTRLTVT.

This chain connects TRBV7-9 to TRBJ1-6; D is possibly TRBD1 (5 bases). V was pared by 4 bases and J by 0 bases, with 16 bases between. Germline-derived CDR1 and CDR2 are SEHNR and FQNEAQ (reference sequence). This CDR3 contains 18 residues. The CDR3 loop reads CASSSDPREGSYNSPLHF. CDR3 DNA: TGTGCCAGCAGCTCTGACCCCAGGGAGGGCTCCTATAATTCACCCCTCCACTTT. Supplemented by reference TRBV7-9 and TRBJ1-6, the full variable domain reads DTGVSQNPRHKITKRGQNVTFRCDPISEHNRLYWYRQTLGQGPEFLTYFQNEAQLEKSRLLSDRFSAERPKGSFSTLEIQRTEQGDSAMYLCASSSDPREGSYNSPLHFGNGTRLTVT.

CDR3 DNA: TGTGCCAGCAGTTTGGGGCTGGGAGGCTACACCTTC. As protein: CASSLGLGGYTF. The chain recombines TRBV12-3 or TRBV12-4 with TRBJ1-2; weak D call: TRBD1 (5 bases). CDR3 size: 12 residues. Trimming cost V 3 bases and J 8 bases, with 10 bases left between them.

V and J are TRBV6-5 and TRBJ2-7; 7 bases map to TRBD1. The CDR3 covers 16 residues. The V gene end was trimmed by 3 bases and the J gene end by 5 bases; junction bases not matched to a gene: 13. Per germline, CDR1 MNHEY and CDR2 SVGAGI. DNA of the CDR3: TGTGCCAGCAGTTATCAGGGACCGACAGGGCCTAACGAGCAGTACTTC. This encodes CASSYQGPTGPNEQYF.

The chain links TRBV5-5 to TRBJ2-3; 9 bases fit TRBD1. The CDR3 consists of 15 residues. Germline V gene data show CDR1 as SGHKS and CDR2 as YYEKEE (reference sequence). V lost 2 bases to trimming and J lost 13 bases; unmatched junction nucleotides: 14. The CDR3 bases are TGTGCCAGCAGCTTACGGGGACAGGGTGTTTCTGGGGAGTATTTT. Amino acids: CASSLRGQGVSGEYF.

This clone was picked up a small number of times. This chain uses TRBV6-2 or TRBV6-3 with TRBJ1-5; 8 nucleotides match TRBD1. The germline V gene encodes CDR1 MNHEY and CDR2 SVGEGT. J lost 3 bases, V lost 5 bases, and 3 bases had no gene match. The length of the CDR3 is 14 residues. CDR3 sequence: CASSGQGINQPQHF. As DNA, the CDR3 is TGTGCCAGCAGTGGACAGGGAATCAATCAGCCCCAGCATTTT.